These T cell receptor beta chains were read from a single sample in a study of blood T cell repertoires in COVID-19. TCRdb's table, derived via immunoSEQ multiplex PCR, lists solely in-frame clones and lacks some. The table has fewer than 200,000 clones, roughly 80% seen once; the top ten hold roughly 5.2%. The sequencing input was PBMCs or T cells enriched from blood (not recorded which). These receptors all stem from an older woman with acute COVID-19. CDR3s include the opening cysteine and the closing phenylalanine or tryptophan. The D gene is left open where the match is weak. Rows give clone size only sometimes, using once, few, many, or a class for an expanded clone.

V,J,size,D,CDR3,DNA
TRBV30,TRBJ1-1,.,.,CAWSVHLNTEAFF,TGTGCCTGGAGTGTACACCTGAACACTGAAGCTTTCTTT
TRBV30,TRBJ1-6,.,TRBD1,CAWGGQSSPLHF,TGTGCCTGGGGGGGACAGTCTTCACCCCTCCACTTT
TRBV5-1,TRBJ2-5,.,TRBD2,CASSLEGGRAQETQYF,TGCGCCAGCAGCTTGGAAGGCGGGAGGGCCCAAGAGACCCAGTACTTC
TRBV19,TRBJ1-2,.,TRBD1,CASSIAVQGGYGYTF,TGTGCCAGTAGTATAGCGGTACAGGGGGGATATGGCTACACCTTC
TRBV19,TRBJ1-2,.,.,CASSFYPPGRNYGYTF,TGTGCCAGTAGTTTCTACCCCCCAGGGCGGAACTATGGCTACACCTTC
TRBV4-2,TRBJ1-2,few,.,CASSQDTRGNYGYTF,TGTGCCAGCAGCCAAGATACCCGGGGAAACTATGGCTACACCTTC
TRBV24-1,TRBJ2-1,.,TRBD1,CATSDASGQGDETYNEQFF,TGTGCCACCAGTGATGCGTCGGGACAGGGGGATGAAACCTACAATGAGCAGTTCTTC
TRBV28,TRBJ1-2,.,.,CASLSSRDYGYTF,TGTGCCAGCCTCTCGTCCAGGGACTATGGCTACACCTTC
TRBV11-2,TRBJ2-1,.,.,CASSLEAGEQFF,TGTGCCAGCAGCTTAGAGGCAGGTGAGCAGTTCTTC
TRBV27,TRBJ1-4,.,.,CASSPRWQLNEKLFF,TGTGCCAGCAGTCCTAGGTGGCAACTGAATGAAAAACTGTTTTTT
TRBV6-6,TRBJ1-4,.,.,CASSYSGRGDGEKLFF,TGTGCCAGCAGTTACTCAGGCAGGGGTGACGGTGAAAAACTGTTTTTT
TRBV5-4,TRBJ1-2,.,.,CASSSPKGGGYTF,TGTGCCAGCAGCTCCCCGAAAGGGGGTGGCTACACCTTC
TRBV11-2,TRBJ2-5,.,.,CASSQGGKTQYF,TGTGCCAGCAGCCAGGGAGGAAAGACCCAGTACTTC
TRBV27,TRBJ1-2,.,.,CASSLSYRGADANYGYTF,TGTGCCAGCAGTTTATCTTATCGGGGTGCGGACGCTAACTATGGCTACACCTTC
TRBV9,TRBJ1-2,few,.,CASSWGDGGYTF,TGTGCCAGCAGCTGGGGGGATGGCGGCTACACCTTC
TRBV3-1/TRBV3-2,TRBJ2-1,medium-sized,.,CASSQDLVSYNEQFF,TGTGCCAGCAGCCAAGATCTAGTCTCCTACAATGAGCAGTTCTTC
TRBV19,TRBJ1-5,.,.,CASSIRQSNQPQHF,TGTGCCAGTAGTATCCGACAGAGCAATCAGCCCCAGCATTTT
TRBV4-1,TRBJ1-1,.,.,CASSQEQLLTEAFF,TGCGCCAGCAGCCAAGAACAGCTCCTCACTGAAGCTTTCTTT